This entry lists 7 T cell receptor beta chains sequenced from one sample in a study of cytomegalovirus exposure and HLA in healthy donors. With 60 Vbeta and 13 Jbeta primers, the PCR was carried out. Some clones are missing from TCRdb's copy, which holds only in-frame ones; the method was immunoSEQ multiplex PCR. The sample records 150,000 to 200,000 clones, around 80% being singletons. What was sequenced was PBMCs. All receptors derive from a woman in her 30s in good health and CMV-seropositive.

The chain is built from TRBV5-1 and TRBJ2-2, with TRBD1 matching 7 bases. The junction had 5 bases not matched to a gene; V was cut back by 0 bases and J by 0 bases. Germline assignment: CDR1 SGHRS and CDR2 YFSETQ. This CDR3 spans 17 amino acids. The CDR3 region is CASSLDNRGPNTGELFF. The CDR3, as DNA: TGCGCCAGCAGCTTGGACAACAGGGGACCGAACACCGGGGAGCTGTTTTTT.

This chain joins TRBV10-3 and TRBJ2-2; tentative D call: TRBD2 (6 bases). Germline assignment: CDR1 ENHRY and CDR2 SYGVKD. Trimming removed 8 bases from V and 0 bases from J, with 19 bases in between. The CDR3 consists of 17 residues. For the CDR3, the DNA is TGTGCCATCGGGACGGGACTCCGGGAGACGAACACCGGGGAGCTGTTTTTT. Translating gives CAIGTGLRETNTGELFF.

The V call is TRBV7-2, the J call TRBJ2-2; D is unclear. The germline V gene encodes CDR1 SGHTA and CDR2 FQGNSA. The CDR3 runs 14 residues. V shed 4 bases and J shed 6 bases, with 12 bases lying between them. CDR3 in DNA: TGTGCCAGCAGCTCCCCTTATCGGGCCGGGGAGCTGTTTTTT. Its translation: CASSSPYRAGELFF.

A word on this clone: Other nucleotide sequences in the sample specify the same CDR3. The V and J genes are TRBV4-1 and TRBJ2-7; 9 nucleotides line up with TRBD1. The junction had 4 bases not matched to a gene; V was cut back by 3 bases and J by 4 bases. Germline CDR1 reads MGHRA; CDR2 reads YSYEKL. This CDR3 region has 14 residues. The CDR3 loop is CASSHRDRGYEQYF. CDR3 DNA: TGCGCCAGCAGCCACCGTGACAGGGGGTACGAGCAGTACTTC.

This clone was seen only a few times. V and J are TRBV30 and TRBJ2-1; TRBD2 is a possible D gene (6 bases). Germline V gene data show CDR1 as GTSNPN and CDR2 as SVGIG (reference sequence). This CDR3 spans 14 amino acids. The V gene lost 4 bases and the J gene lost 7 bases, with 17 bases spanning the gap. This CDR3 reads CAWMFGAGLNEQFF. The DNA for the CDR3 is TGTGCCTGGATGTTTGGGGCGGGGCTGAATGAGCAGTTCTTC.

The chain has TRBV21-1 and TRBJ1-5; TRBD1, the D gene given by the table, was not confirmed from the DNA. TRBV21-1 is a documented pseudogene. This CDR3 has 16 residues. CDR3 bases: TGTGCCAGCAGCAAAGCTCAGGGCCTTAGCAATCAGCCCCAGCATTTT. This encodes CASSKAQGLSNQPQHF.

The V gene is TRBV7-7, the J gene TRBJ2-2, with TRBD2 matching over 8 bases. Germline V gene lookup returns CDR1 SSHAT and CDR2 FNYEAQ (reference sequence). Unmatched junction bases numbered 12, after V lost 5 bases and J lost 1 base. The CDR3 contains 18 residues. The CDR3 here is CASSQLPGTSGNTGELFF. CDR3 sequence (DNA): TGTGCCAGCAGCCAATTGCCCGGGACTAGTGGGAACACCGGGGAGCTGTTTTTT.